These 32 T cell receptor beta chains share one sample of origin, sequenced in a study of T cell repertoires in cytomegalovirus infection. MiXCR, applied by TCRdb to the reads, yields one record per CDR3 protein. Counted here are hundreds of thousands of distinct CDR3 sequences, more than 30% occurring once; the ten biggest clones make up roughly a sixth. For these TCRs, the target antigens are not known. Sequenced material: cultured PBMCs, taken from culture after CMV antigen stimulation. These receptors were obtained from a human donor in good health (CMV status not recorded). Some clones in this sample may be carry-over from other donors' samples.

The rearrangement uses TRBV7-2 and TRBJ1-2; D possibly corresponds to TRBD1 (6 bases). The CDR3 sequence is 15 residues long. Germline lookup yields CDR1 SGHTA and CDR2 FQGNSA. Deletions cut 5 bases from V and 8 bases from J, with 21 bases between. CDR3 in amino acids: CASSLYMGAVAGYTF. The CDR3 nucleotides read TGTGCCAGCAGCCTATATATGGGGGCCGTTGCGGGCTACACCTTC.

The chain links TRBV28 to TRBJ2-5; D is unclear. There are 12 residues in the CDR3. Germline values: CDR1 MDHEN, CDR2 SYDVKM. Trimming left V 2 bases short and J 5 bases short, with 6 bases between. In nucleotides, the CDR3 is TGTGCCAGCAGTTTAGACATCGAGACCCAGTACTTC. Its protein product is CASSLDIETQYF.

The V and J genes are TRBV7-2 and TRBJ2-2; 10 bases align to TRBD2. The germline gives CDR1 SGHTA, CDR2 FQGNSA. There are 17 residues in the CDR3. V dropped 4 bases and J dropped 7; count of bases not matched to a gene: 12. CDR3 nucleotides: TGTGCCAGCAGCTCGGGTGGAGCGGGAGGGCCTAACGGGGAGCTGTTTTTT. It codes for CASSSGGAGGPNGELFF.

This clonotype was counted a few times. The rearrangement links TRBV28 to TRBJ2-2; D is unresolved. The CDR3 consists of 13 residues. Germline loops: CDR1 MDHEN, CDR2 SYDVKM. The V end lost 5 bases, the J end lost 4 bases, and 8 bases lay between the germline ends. The CDR3 sequence is CASSILTTGELFF. The CDR3 nucleotides are TGTGCCAGCAGTATCCTAACCACCGGGGAGCTGTTTTTT.

This clonotype was counted many times. The chain combines TRBV5-4 with TRBJ2-5; 9 nucleotides line up with TRBD1. The trim removed 2 bases at V and 5 bases at J, leaving 4 bases unmatched. The germline CDR1 and CDR2 sequences are SGHNT and YYREEE (reference sequence). There are 14 residues in the CDR3. The CDR3 is CASSLQGAVETQYF. Here the CDR3 DNA reads TGTGCCAGCAGCTTACAGGGGGCTGTCGAGACCCAGTACTTC.

This clonotype was picked up a small number of times. The chain combines TRBV20-1 with TRBJ2-3, with a tentative D call TRBD1 (6 bases). The CDR3 is 12 amino acids. The germline V and J ends were trimmed by 3 bases and 4 bases, with 8 bases remaining between them. The germline V gene has CDR1 DFQATT and CDR2 SNEGSKA (reference sequence). The CDR3 reads CSASYRADTQYF. The CDR3 region has the DNA TGCAGTGCTAGTTACAGGGCAGATACGCAGTATTTT.

This clonotype turned up a few times. The V call is TRBV19, the J call TRBJ1-1; no clear D gene. V was pared by 7 bases and J by 8 bases, with 17 bases between. Germline loops: CDR1 LNHDA, CDR2 SQIVND (reference sequence). This CDR3 is 13 amino acids long. The CDR3 DNA sequence: TGTGCCAGTATCCCCTCAAAAGGGTCGGAAGCTTTCTTT. This gives the protein CASIPSKGSEAFF.

The rearrangement joins TRBV5-4 to TRBJ2-5; no definite D call. The CDR3 runs 14 residues. Looked up from germline, CDR1 is SGHNT and CDR2 is YYREEE (reference sequence). V dropped 0 bases and J dropped 2 bases, with 8 bases sitting between them. As DNA, the CDR3 is TGTGCCAGCAGCTTGGGGGAAAAGCAAGAGACCCAGTACTTC. Protein sequence: CASSLGEKQETQYF.

V and J are TRBV20-1 and TRBJ1-6, with 10 bases identical to TRBD1. This CDR3 contains 12 residues. V lost 6 bases to trimming and J lost 7 bases; unmatched junction nucleotides: 0. From germline, CDR1 is DFQATT and CDR2 SNEGSKA (reference sequence). CDR3 in amino acids: CSADRGNSPLHF. In DNA, the CDR3 is TGCAGTGCGGACAGGGGGAATTCACCCCTCCACTTT.

There are a few counts of this clonotype. The V and J genes are TRBV6-1 and TRBJ2-1, with D possibly matching TRBD2 (6 bases). Germline CDR1 is MNHNS and CDR2 is SASEGT. The ends were cut back, 10 bases at V and 5 bases at J, with 18 bases in the middle. The length of the CDR3 is 14 residues. CDR3 nucleotide sequence: TGTGCCACCGAGCGGGTGAGGGCCAACAATGAGCAGTTCTTC. Its translation: CATERVRANNEQFF.

The J gene is TRBJ2-7, the V gene TRBV6-2 or TRBV6-3; D might be TRBD1 (6 bases). Germline loops: CDR1 MNHEY, CDR2 SVGEGT. The CDR3 contains 19 residues. Trimming removed 5 bases at V and 2 bases at J, with 28 bases between. CDR3 in DNA: TGTGCCAGCAGTGAAACATCCCTTTCCGTGTCGGACAGAACCTACGAGCAGTACTTC. Its translation: CASSETSLSVSDRTYEQYF.

This clonotype was counted only a few times. The V gene is TRBV6-2 or TRBV6-3, the J gene TRBJ2-1; TRBD2 matches at 7 bases. The CDR3 extends over 15 amino acids. Germline values: CDR1 MNHEY, CDR2 SVGEGT. The V and J ends lost 5 bases and 2 bases, in that order; junction bases with no gene match: 6. CDR3 protein: CASSIRAGTYNEQFF. In nucleotides, the CDR3 is TGTGCCAGCAGTATAAGAGCGGGGACCTACAATGAGCAGTTCTTC.

V gene TRBV7-8 combines with J gene TRBJ1-1; perhaps TRBD1 as D (6 bases). Germline V gene sequence: CDR1 SGHVS, CDR2 FQNEAQ. Trimming pared 4 bases from V and 4 bases from J, leaving 13 bases between. The CDR3 sequence is 14 residues long. The CDR3 DNA follows: TGTGCCAGCAGCTCAAGGGGGGCGCGCACTGAAGCTTTCTTT. The encoded protein is CASSSRGARTEAFF. Full variable domain (missing parts from reference TRBV7-8 and TRBJ1-1): GAGVSQSPRYKVAKRGQDVALRCDPISGHVSLFWYQQALGQGPEFLTYFQNEAQLDKSGLPSDRFFAERPEGSVSTLKIQRTQQEDSAVYLCASSSRGARTEAFFGQGTRLTVV.

This clonotype has a count of ten or more. V is TRBV7-8 and J is TRBJ1-5, with TRBD1 as a possible D gene (5 bases). The CDR3 is made up of 17 amino acids. The germline CDR1 and CDR2 sequences are SGHVS and FQNEAQ. Trimming cost V 1 base and J 0 bases, with 13 bases left between them. The CDR3 bases are TGTGCCAGCAGCTTAGGGTGGGGCGGGTATAGCAATCAGCCCCAGCATTTT. Translating it yields CASSLGWGGYSNQPQHF.

The table lists this clonotype with a few counts. This sequence joins TRBV11-2 and TRBJ2-2; 9 bases agree with TRBD1. Trimming took 4 bases from V and 4 from J; bases not matched to a gene: 7. From germline, CDR1 is SGHAT and CDR2 FQNNGV. This CDR3 contains 16 residues. As DNA, the CDR3 is TGTGCCAGCAGCTCAACAGGGGGCAGGGTCACCGGGGAGCTGTTTTTT. It translates to CASSSTGGRVTGELFF.

This clonotype showed up just a few times. The rearrangement joins TRBV28 to TRBJ1-2, with D possibly being TRBD1 (5 bases). The germline CDR1 and CDR2 sequences are MDHEN and SYDVKM. Trimming shortened V by 7 bases and J by 2 bases, and 11 bases separated the two germline ends. The CDR3 has 13 amino acids. CDR3: CASITPGNYGYTF. The DNA for the CDR3 is TGTGCCAGCATCACACCAGGGAACTATGGCTACACCTTC.

The chain couples TRBV12-5 to TRBJ2-1, with D possibly being TRBD1 (5 bases). V was cut by 5 bases and J by 7 bases, with 6 bases left in between. CDR3 size: 11 residues. Germline V CDR1 and CDR2: LGHNT, FRNRAP. The CDR3 sequence: CASGPGNEQFF. CDR3 coding DNA: TGTGCTAGTGGTCCAGGGAATGAGCAGTTCTTC.

The rearrangement joins TRBV6-1 to TRBJ2-7; tentatively, D is TRBD2 (5 bases). Looked up from germline, CDR1 is MNHNS and CDR2 is SASEGT. The V gene lost 8 bases and the J gene lost 4 bases, with 9 bases spanning the gap. The CDR3 covers 11 residues. CDR3 sequence: CASWTVYEQYF. The CDR3 DNA follows: TGTGCCAGCTGGACTGTATACGAGCAGTACTTC.

The rearrangement joins TRBV4-3 to TRBJ2-1; 15 nucleotides line up with TRBD2. From germline, CDR1 is LGHNA and CDR2 YSLEER. With 3 bases clipped from V and 9 bases from J, the junction kept 6 bases outside the gene matches. The CDR3 spans 16 residues. The CDR3 loop reads CASSQGLAGGAAEQFF. Written as DNA, the CDR3 is TGCGCCAGCAGCCAGGGACTAGCGGGAGGCGCGGCTGAGCAGTTCTTC.

This clonotype was picked up many times. This chain uses TRBV28 with TRBJ1-5; the D is unclear. V was cut by 4 bases and J by 2 bases, with 15 bases left in between. The CDR3 spans 16 residues. CDR1 and CDR2 (germline): MDHEN, SYDVKM. CDR3 amino acids: CASSSTETWGNQPQHF. DNA for the CDR3: TGTGCCAGCAGTTCCACGGAAACTTGGGGCAATCAGCCCCAGCATTTT.

This clonotype was recorded a few times. This chain joins TRBV2 and TRBJ2-5, with 8 bases matching TRBD2. In germline, CDR1 is SNHLY, CDR2 FYNNEI. The length of the CDR3 is 16 residues. V gave up 7 bases and J gave up 5 bases; unmatched junction bases: 15. CDR3 sequence (DNA): TGTGCCAGCAACCCAGGACTAGCAGCGTTCAGGGAGACCCAGTACTTC. Translating gives CASNPGLAAFRETQYF.

At least ten counts were recorded for this clonotype. The chain joins TRBV7-2 to TRBJ2-7, with D uncertain. Deletions cut 2 bases from V and 0 bases from J, with 5 bases between. The CDR3 runs to 13 residues. Germline loops: CDR1 SGHTA, CDR2 FQGNSA. This CDR3 reads CASSLHYSYEQYF. CDR3 coding DNA: TGTGCCAGCAGCTTACACTACTCCTACGAGCAGTACTTC.

V and J are TRBV12-3 or TRBV12-4 and TRBJ2-1, with a weak D call TRBD2 (5 bases). CDR3 length: 13 amino acids. V lost 7 bases to trimming and J lost 4 bases, with 11 bases between them. Here the CDR3 DNA reads TGTGCCAGCACCAACCCGGGGTACAATGAGCAGTTCTTC. Translating gives CASTNPGYNEQFF.

The chain carries TRBV20-1 and TRBJ2-1; D remains unclear. V was shortened by 7 bases and J by 3 bases, with 7 bases between the two germline ends. The CDR3 is made up of 11 amino acids. Germline V gene data show CDR1 as DFQATT and CDR2 as SNEGSKA (reference sequence). CDR3: CSVENYNEQFF. In DNA, the CDR3 is TGCAGTGTAGAGAACTACAATGAGCAGTTCTTC.

This clonotype was seen a single time. J is TRBJ1-1 and V is TRBV5-1; possibly TRBD1 for D (6 bases). V lost 4 bases, J lost 5 bases, and 18 bases lay in between. Germline V CDR1 and CDR2: SGHRS, YFSETQ. CDR3 length: 15 residues. CDR3 sequence reads: CASSERGEGETEAFF. The CDR3 DNA is TGCGCCAGCAGCGAGAGGGGGGAAGGTGAAACTGAAGCTTTCTTT.

This clonotype was seen a few times. The chain is built from TRBV25-1 and TRBJ2-1, with D tentatively TRBD2 (6 bases). This CDR3 is 16 amino acids long. Germline CDR1 MGHDK, CDR2 SYGVNS. Trimming removed 4 bases at V and 7 bases at J, with 20 bases between. The DNA of the CDR3 is TGTGCCAGCAGTGGGCTTGGAGGGCTTTTAGTGAATGAGCAGTTCTTC. This sequence encodes CASSGLGGLLVNEQFF.

The gene calls are TRBV6-5 and TRBJ1-1; a possible D gene is TRBD1 (5 bases). CDR3 size: 12 residues. V lost 5 bases to trimming and J lost 6 bases, with 10 bases between them. Germline V gene sequence: CDR1 MNHEY, CDR2 SVGAGI. DNA of the CDR3: TGTGCCAGCAGTCCTTCGGGGGCTGAAGCTTTCTTT. It encodes CASSPSGAEAFF.

The CDR3 DNA follows: TGTGCCAGCAGCTTAACTCCCTCAGGGAGTGAAAAACTGTTTTTT. This codes for CASSLTPSGSEKLFF. The rearrangement joins TRBV7-9 to TRBJ1-4, with TRBD1 as a possible D gene (5 bases). The germline V gene has CDR1 SEHNR and CDR2 FQNEAQ (reference sequence). This CDR3 is built from 15 residues. Trimming took off 2 bases at V and 7 bases at J, with 14 bases between the two ends.

The J gene is TRBJ2-1, the V gene TRBV7-2, with 8 bases aligning to TRBD2. In germline, CDR1 is SGHTA, CDR2 FQGNSA. Trimming at V came to 4 bases and at J to 8 bases, leaving 16 bases not matched to a gene. The CDR3 loop spans 17 amino acids. The CDR3 loop is CASSSNSGIGAWDEQFF. The CDR3 region has the DNA TGTGCCAGCAGCTCCAATAGCGGGATCGGGGCTTGGGATGAGCAGTTCTTC.

The sample holds a few counts of this clonotype. The chain recombines TRBV12-3 or TRBV12-4 with TRBJ2-5; 8 nucleotides match TRBD1. The CDR3 consists of 14 residues. With 1 base clipped from V and 5 bases from J, the junction kept 3 bases outside the gene matches. CDR3 bases: TGTGCCAGCAGTTTAGGGACAGGGTATGAGACCCAGTACTTC. It codes for CASSLGTGYETQYF.

This clonotype came up many times. The chain joins TRBV7-9 to TRBJ2-1; 8 nucleotides match TRBD2. This CDR3 is 14 amino acids long. From germline, CDR1 is SEHNR and CDR2 FQNEAQ (reference sequence). After removal of 1 base from V and 8 bases from J, the junction contained 4 bases not matched to a gene. CDR3: CASSLGLAGDEQFF. In DNA, the CDR3 is TGTGCCAGCAGCTTAGGGCTAGCGGGTGATGAGCAGTTCTTC.

A few counts support this clonotype. This sequence joins TRBV4-2 and TRBJ2-1; D is tentatively TRBD1 or TRBD2 (5 bases each). Trimming stripped 1 base from V and 6 bases from J, with 13 bases between. CDR3 length: 15 residues. Looked up from germline, CDR1 is LGHNA and CDR2 is YNFKEQ. The DNA for the CDR3 is TGTGCCAGCAGCCAAGCGAGTGGGACGGCCAATGAGCAGTTCTTC. It yields the protein CASSQASGTANEQFF.